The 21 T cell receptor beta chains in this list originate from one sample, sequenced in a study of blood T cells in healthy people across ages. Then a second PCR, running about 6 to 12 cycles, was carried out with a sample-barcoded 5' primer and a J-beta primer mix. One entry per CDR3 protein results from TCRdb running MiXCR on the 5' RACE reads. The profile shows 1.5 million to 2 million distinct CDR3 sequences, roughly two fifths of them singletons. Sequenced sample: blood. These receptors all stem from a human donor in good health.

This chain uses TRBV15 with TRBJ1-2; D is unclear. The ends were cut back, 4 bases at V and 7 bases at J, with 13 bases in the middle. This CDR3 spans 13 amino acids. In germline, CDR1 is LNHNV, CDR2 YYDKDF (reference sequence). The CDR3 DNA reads TGTGCCACCAGCACCCGGGTCTTCCTTGGCTACACCTTC. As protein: CATSTRVFLGYTF.

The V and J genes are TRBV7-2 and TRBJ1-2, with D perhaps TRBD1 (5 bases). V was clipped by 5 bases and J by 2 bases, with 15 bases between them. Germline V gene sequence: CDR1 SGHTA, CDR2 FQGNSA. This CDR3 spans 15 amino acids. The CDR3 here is CASSTRGPTNYGYTF. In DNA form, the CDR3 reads TGTGCCAGCAGCACTAGGGGACCGACAAACTATGGCTACACCTTC.

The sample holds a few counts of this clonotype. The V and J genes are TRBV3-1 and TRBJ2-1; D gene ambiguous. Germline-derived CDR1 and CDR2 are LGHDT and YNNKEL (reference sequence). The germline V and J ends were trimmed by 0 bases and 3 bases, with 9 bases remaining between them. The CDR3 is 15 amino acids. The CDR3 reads CASSQELVGYNEQFF. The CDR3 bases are TGTGCCAGCAGCCAAGAGCTAGTAGGCTACAATGAGCAGTTCTTC.

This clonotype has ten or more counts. The CDR3 nucleotides read TGTGCCAGCAGTTCGGCGGGGAGCTCCTACAATGAGCAGTTCTTC. Translating it yields CASSSAGSSYNEQFF. The V and J genes are TRBV27 and TRBJ2-1, with D perhaps TRBD2 (6 bases). V dropped 4 bases and J dropped 0 bases, with 10 bases sitting between them. Germline CDR1 is MNHEY and CDR2 is SMNVEV (reference sequence). The CDR3 is 15 amino acids.

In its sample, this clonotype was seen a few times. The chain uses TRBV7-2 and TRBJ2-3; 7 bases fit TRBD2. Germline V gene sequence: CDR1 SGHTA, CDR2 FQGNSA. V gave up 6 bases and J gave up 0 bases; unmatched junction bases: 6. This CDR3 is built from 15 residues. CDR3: CASRLTSLSTDTQYF. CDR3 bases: TGTGCCAGCAGGTTGACTAGCCTAAGCACAGATACGCAGTATTTT.

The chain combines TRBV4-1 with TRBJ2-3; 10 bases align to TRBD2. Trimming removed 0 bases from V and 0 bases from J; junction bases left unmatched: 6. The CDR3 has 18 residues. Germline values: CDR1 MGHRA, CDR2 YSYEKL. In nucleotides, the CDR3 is TGCGCCAGCAGCCAAGAAGCGGGGGGGCCGGGGAGCACAGATACGCAGTATTTT. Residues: CASSQEAGGPGSTDTQYF.

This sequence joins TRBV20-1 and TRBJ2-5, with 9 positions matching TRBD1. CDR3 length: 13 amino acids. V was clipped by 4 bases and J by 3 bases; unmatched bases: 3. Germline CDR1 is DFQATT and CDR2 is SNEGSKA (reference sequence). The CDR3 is CSATGTGKETQYF. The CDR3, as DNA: TGCAGTGCTACAGGGACAGGGAAAGAGACCCAGTACTTC.

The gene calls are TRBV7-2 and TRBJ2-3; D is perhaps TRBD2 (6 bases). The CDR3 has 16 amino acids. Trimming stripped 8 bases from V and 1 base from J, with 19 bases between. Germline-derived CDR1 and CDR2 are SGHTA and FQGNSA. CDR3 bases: TGTGCCAGCGTCGATGGTGGAGGGTGGGGCACAGATACGCAGTATTTT. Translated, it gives CASVDGGGWGTDTQYF.

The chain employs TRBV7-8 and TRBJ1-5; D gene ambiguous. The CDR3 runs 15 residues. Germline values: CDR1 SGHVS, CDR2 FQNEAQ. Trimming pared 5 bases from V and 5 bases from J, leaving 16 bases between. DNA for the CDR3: TGTGCCAGCAGCCCCGCGGGCTGGGCAGATCAGCCCCAGCATTTT. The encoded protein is CASSPAGWADQPQHF.

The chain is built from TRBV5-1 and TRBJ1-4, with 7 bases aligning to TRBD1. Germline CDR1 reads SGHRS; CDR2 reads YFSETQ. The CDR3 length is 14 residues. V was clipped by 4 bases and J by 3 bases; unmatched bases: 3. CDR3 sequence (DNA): TGCGCCAGCAGCGACGGACAGGCTAATGAAAAACTGTTTTTT. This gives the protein CASSDGQANEKLFF.

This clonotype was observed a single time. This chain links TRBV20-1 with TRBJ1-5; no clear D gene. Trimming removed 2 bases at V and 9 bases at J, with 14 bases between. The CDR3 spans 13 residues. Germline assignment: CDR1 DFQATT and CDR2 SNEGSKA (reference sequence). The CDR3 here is CSARPPLFGPQHF. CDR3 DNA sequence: TGCAGTGCTAGACCCCCGCTATTTGGGCCCCAGCATTTT.

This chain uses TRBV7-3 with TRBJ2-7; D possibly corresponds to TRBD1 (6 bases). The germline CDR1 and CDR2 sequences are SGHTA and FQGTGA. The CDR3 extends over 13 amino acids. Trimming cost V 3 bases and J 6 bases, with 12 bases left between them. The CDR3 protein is CASSFRDNLEQYF. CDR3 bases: TGTGCCAGCAGCTTCCGGGACAACCTCGAGCAGTACTTC. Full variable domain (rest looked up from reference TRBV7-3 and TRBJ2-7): GAGVSQTPSNKVTEKGKYVELRCDPISGHTALYWYRQSLGQGPEFLIYFQGTGAADDSGLPNDRFFAVRPEGSVSTLKIQRTERGDSAVYLCASSFRDNLEQYFGPGTRLTVT.

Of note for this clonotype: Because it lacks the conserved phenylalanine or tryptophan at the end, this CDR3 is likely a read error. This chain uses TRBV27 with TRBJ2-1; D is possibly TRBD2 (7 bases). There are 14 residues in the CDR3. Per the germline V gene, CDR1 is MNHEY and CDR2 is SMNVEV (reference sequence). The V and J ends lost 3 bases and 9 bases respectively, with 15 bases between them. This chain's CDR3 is CASSFWGGQFEQFV. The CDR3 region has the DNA TGTGCCAGCAGTTTCTGGGGGGGCCAGTTTGAGCAGTTCGTC.

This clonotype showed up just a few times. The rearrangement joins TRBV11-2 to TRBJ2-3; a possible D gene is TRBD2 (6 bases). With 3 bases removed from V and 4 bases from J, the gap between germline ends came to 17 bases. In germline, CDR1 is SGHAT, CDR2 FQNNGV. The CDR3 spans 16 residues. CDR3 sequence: CASSFRGRGRADTQYF. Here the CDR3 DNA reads TGTGCCAGCAGCTTTCGCGGGCGGGGTCGGGCAGATACGCAGTATTTT.

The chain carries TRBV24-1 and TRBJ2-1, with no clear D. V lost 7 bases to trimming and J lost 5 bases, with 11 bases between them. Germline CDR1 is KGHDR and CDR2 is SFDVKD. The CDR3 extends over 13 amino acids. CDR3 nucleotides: TGTGCCACCAGGGACCGGCTTAACAATGAGCAGTTCTTC. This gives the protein CATRDRLNNEQFF.

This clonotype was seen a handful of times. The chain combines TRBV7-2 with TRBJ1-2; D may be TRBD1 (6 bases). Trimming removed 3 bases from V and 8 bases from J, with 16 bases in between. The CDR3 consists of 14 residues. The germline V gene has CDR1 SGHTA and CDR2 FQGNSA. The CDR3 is CASSFRGEQGGYTF. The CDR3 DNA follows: TGTGCCAGCAGCTTTAGAGGGGAGCAGGGGGGCTACACCTTC.

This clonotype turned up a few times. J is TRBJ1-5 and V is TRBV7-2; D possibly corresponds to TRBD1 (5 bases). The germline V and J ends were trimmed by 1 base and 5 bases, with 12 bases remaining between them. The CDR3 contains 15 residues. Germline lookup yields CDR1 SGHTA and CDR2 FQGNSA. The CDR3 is CASSLEGVPYQPQHF. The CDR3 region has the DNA TGTGCCAGCAGCTTAGAAGGGGTTCCGTATCAGCCCCAGCATTTT.

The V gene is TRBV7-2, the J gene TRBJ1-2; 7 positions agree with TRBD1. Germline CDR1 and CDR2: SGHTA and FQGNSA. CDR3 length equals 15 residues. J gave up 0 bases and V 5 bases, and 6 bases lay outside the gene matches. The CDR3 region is CASSIRTGANYGYTF. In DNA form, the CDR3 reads TGTGCCAGCAGCATACGGACAGGAGCTAACTATGGCTACACCTTC.

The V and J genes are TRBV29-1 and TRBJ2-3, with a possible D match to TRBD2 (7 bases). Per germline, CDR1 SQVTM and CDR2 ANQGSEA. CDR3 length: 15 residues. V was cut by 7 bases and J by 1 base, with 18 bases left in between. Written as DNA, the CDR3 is TGCAGCGGGAGGGGGAGGGTATCTGGCACAGATACGCAGTATTTT. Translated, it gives CSGRGRVSGTDTQYF.

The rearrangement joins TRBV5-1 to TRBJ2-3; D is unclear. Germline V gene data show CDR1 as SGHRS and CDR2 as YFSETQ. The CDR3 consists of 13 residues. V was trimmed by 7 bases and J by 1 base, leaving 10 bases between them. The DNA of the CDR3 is TGCGCCAGCGTGGAGTGGGGCACAGATACGCAGTATTTT. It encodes CASVEWGTDTQYF. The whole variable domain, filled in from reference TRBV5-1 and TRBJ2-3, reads KAGVTQTPRYLIKTRGQQVTLSCSPISGHRSVSWYQQTPGQGLQFLFEYFSETQRNKGNFPGRFSGRQFSNSRSEMNVSTLELGDSALYLCASVEWGTDTQYFGPGTRLTVL.

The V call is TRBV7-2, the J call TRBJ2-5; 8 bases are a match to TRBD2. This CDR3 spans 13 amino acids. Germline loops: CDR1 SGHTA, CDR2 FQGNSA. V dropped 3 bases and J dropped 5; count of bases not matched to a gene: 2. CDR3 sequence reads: CASSFASGETQYF. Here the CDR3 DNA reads TGTGCCAGCAGCTTCGCTAGCGGGGAGACCCAGTACTTC. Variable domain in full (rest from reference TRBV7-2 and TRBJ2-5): GAGVSQSPSNKVTEKGKDVELRCDPISGHTALYWYRQSLGQGLEFLIYFQGNSAPDKSGLPSDRFSAERTGGSVSTLTIQRTQQEDSAVYLCASSFASGETQYFGPGTRLLVL.